This T cell receptor beta chain originates from a study of radiotherapy plus CTLA-4 blockade in lung cancer. Overall study context: There were objective responses in 18% of patients, and around 32% had disease control.

A word on this clone: Its antigen is still unknown.

Here immunoSEQ multiplex PCR was the method, and the copy in TCRdb shows in-frame clones only, minus some. The data show more than 90,000 clones, around 88% seen once. General study points: Expansion in blood of tumor-derived TCR clones was seen after radiotherapy plus ipilimumab. It was early blood T cell clone dynamics, with interferon-beta, that reportedly best predicted response.

Germline V gene sequence: CDR1 LNHDA, CDR2 SQIVND (reference sequence). Trimming left V 5 bases short and J 3 bases short, with 20 bases between. This CDR3 region has 16 residues. Patients with chemo-refractory metastatic non-small-cell lung cancer received focal radiation plus CTLA-4 blockade with ipilimumab. The starting material was peripheral blood, obtained from a patient treated with radiotherapy plus ipilimumab. The rearrangement uses TRBV19 and TRBJ2-7, with TRBD1 as a possible D gene (7 bases). The sequence derives from a human donor with non-small cell lung cancer that progressed on radiotherapy plus ipilimumab. The chain's CDR3 is CASSGGLGQGVYEQYF. The CDR3 coding sequence is TGTGCCAGTAGTGGAGGGCTAGGGCAGGGGGTCTACGAGCAGTACTTC.